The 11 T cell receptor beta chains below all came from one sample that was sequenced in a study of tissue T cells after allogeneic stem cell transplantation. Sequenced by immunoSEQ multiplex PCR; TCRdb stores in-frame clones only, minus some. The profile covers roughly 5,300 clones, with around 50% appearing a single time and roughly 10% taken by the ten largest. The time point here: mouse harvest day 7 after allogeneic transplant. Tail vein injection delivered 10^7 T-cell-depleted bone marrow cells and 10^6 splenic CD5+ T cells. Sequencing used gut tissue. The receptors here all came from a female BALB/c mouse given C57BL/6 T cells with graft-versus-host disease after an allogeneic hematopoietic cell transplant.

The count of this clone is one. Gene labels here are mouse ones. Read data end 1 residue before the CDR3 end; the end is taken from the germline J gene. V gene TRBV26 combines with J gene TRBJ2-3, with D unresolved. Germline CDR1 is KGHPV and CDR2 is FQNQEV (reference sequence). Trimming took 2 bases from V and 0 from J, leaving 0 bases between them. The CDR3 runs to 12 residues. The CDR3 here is CASSLSAETLYF. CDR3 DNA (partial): TGTGCCAGCAGTCTGAGTGCAGAAACGCTGTAT.

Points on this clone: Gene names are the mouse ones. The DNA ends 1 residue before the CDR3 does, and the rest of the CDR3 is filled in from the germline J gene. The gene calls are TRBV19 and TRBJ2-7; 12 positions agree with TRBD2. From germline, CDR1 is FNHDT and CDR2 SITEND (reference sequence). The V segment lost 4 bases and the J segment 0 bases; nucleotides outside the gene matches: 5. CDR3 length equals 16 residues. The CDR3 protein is CASSAGTGGPSYEQYF. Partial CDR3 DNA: TGTGCCAGCAGTGCCGGGACTGGGGGGCCCTCCTATGAACAGTAC. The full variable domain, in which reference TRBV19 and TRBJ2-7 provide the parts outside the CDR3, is GGIITQTPKFLIGQEGQKLTLKCQQNFNHDTMYWYRQDSGKGLRLIYYSITENDLQKGDLSEGYDASREKKSSFSLTVTSAQKNEMAVFLCASSAGTGGPSYEQYFGPGTRLTVL.

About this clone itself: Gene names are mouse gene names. The sequenced part of the CDR3 DNA is TGCTCCAGCAGTCAACTGACTAGTGCAGAAACGCTGTAT. Its translation is CSSSQLTSAETLY. The complete CDR3 protein is CSSSQLTSAETLYF. The J gene is TRBJ2-3, the V gene TRBV23; the table's D call, TRBD2, has no DNA check behind it. The sequence runs out 1 residue before the end of the CDR3; the remainder is reconstructed from the germline J gene. The CDR3 has 14 amino acids. CDR1 is KGHTA, CDR2 FQNQQP, per germline.

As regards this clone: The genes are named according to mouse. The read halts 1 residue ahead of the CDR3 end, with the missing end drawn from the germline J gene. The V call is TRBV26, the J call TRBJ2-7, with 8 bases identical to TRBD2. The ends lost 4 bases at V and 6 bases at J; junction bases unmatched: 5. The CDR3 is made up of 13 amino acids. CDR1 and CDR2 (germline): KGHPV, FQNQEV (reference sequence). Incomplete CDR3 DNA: TGTGCCAGCAGTCGCCGGGGGGGGCTTGAACAGTAC. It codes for CASSRRGGLEQY. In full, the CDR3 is CASSRRGGLEQYF.

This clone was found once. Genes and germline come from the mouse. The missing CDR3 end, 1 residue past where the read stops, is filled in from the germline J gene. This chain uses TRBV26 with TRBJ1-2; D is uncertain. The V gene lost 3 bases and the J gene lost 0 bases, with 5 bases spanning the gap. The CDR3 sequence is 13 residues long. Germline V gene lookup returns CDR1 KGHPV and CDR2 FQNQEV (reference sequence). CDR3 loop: CASSLRANSDYTF. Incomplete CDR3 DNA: TGTGCCAGCAGTCTCAGAGCAAACTCCGACTACACC. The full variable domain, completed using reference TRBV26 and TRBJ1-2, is NSKVIQTPRYLVKGQGQKAKMRCIPEKGHPVVFWYQQNKNNEFKFLINFQNQEVLQQIDMTEKRFSAECPSNSPCSLEIQSSEAGDSALYLCASSLRANSDYTFGSGTRLLVI.

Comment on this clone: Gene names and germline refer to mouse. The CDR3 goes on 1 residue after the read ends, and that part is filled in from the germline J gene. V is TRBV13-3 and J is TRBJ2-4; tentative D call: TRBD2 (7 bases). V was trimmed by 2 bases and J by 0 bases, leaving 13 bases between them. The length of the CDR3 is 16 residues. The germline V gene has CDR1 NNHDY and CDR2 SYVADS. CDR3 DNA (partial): TGTGCCAGCAGTGAAGGGCTGGGGGCTAGTCAAAACACCTTGTAC. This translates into CASSEGLGASQNTLY. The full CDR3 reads CASSEGLGASQNTLYF.

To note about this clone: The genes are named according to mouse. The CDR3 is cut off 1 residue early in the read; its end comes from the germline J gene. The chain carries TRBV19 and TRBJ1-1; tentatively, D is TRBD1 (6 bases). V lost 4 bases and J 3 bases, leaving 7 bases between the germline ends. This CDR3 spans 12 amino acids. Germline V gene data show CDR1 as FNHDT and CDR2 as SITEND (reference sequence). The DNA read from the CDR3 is TGTGCCAGCAGTCCAGGGGACACAGAAGTCTTC. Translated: CASSPGDTEVF. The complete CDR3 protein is CASSPGDTEVFF. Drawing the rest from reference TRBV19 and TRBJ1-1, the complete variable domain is GGIITQTPKFLIGQEGQKLTLKCQQNFNHDTMYWYRQDSGKGLRLIYYSITENDLQKGDLSEGYDASREKKSSFSLTVTSAQKNEMAVFLCASSPGDTEVFFGKGTRLTVV.

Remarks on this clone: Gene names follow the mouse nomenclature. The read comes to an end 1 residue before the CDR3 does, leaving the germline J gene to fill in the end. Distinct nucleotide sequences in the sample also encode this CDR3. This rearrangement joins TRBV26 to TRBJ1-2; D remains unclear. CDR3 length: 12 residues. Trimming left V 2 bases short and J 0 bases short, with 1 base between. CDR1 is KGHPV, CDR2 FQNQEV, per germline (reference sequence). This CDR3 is CASSLPNSDYTF. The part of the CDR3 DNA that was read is TGTGCCAGCAGTCTGCCAAACTCCGACTACACC.

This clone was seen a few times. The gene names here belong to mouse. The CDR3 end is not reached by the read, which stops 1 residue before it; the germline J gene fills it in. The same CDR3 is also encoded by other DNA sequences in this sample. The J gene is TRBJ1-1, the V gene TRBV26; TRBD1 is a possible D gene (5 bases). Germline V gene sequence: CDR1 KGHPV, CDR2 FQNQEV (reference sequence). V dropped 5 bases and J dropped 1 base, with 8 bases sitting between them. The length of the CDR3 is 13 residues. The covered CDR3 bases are TGTGCCAGCAGTAGGGGAGGGAACACAGAAGTCTTC. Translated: CASSRGGNTEVF. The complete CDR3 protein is CASSRGGNTEVFF.

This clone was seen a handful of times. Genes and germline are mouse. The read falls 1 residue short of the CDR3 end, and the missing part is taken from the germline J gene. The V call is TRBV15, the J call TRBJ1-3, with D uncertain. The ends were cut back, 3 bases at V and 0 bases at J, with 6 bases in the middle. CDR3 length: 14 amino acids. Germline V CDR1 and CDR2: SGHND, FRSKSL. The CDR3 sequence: CASSLTISGNTLYF. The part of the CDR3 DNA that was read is TGTGCCAGCAGTTTGACAATTTCTGGAAATACGCTCTAT. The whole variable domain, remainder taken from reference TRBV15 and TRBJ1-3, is DAGVTQTPRHEVAEKGQTIILKCEPVSGHNDLFWYRQTKIQGLELLSYFRSKSLMEDGGAFKDRFKAEMLNSSFSTLKIQPTEPKDSAVYLCASSLTISGNTLYFGEGSRLIVV.

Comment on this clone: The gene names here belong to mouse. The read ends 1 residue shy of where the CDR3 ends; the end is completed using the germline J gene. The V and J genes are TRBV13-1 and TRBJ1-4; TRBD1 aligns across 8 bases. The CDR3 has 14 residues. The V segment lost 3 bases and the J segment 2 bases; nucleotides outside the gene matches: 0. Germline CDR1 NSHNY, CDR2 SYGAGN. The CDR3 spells CASSGTGSNERLFF. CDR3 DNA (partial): TGTGCCAGCAGTGGGACAGGGTCCAACGAAAGATTATTT.